This TCR beta chain was obtained from a study of CD8+CD57+ T cells in acquired aplastic anemia. This clonotype was counted a few times. The CDR3 extends over 13 amino acids. V shed 1 base and J shed 5 bases, with 6 bases lying between them. Germline values: CDR1 SGHVS, CDR2 FQNEAQ. Genomic DNA served as template for TCR beta VDJ and CDR3 profiling. TCRdb called the reads again in MiXCR, with one record for every CDR3 protein. There are under 200,000 distinct CDR3 sequences in the sample; about 50% occur only once, and roughly 29% lies in the top ten. The sequenced patients had an expansion of CD8+CD57+ cells seen by flow cytometry. All patients had severe acquired aplastic anemia. Blood came from patients not yet given any therapy.

The V and J genes are TRBV7-8 and TRBJ1-5, with no clear D. The clonotype comes from a human donor with aplastic anemia. The source material was sorted CD4+, CD8+, or CD8+CD57+ T cells (not recorded which) from PBMCs. In nucleotides, the CDR3 is TGTGCCAGCAGCTTAGACGGATATCAGCCCCAGCATTTT. Protein: CASSLDGYQPQHF.